One sample yielded the 11 T cell receptor beta chains listed below, sequenced in a study of blood T cell repertoires in COVID-19. Some clones are missing from TCRdb's copy, which holds only in-frame ones; the method was immunoSEQ multiplex PCR. The top ten clones hold approximately 8% of a sample with fewer than 120,000 clones, around three quarters of them seen once. Sequencing was performed on peripheral blood. The receptors originated from a woman aged 60-70 years with acute or convalescent COVID-19.

The chain combines TRBV4-1 with TRBJ1-5; TRBD1 might be the D (6 bases). The germline V gene encodes CDR1 MGHRA and CDR2 YSYEKL. There are 18 residues in the CDR3. V shed 1 base and J shed 1 base, with 17 bases lying between them. The CDR3 nucleotides are TGCGCCAGCAGCCAAGTAAAGGGGGACACCTCAAGCAATCAGCCCCAGCATTTT. Amino acid sequence: CASSQVKGDTSSNQPQHF.

The chain employs TRBV7-2 and TRBJ1-5; 7 nucleotides line up with TRBD1. After removal of 0 bases from V and 3 bases from J, the junction contained 5 bases not matched to a gene. The CDR3 runs 16 residues. CDR1 and CDR2 from the germline V gene are SGHTA and FQGNSA. The CDR3 spells CASSLARGTDNQPQHF. CDR3 nucleotide sequence: TGTGCCAGCAGCTTAGCGCGTGGGACAGACAATCAGCCCCAGCATTTT.

The J gene is TRBJ1-6, the V gene TRBV7-9, with a weak D call TRBD1 (5 bases). Trimming removed 1 base from V and 9 bases from J, with 13 bases in between. Germline assignment: CDR1 SEHNR and CDR2 FQNEAQ (reference sequence). The CDR3 is made up of 15 amino acids. The CDR3 region has the DNA TGTGCCAGCAGCTTAGATGGGAGGGGCGGTTCACCCCTCCACTTT. Translation: CASSLDGRGGSPLHF.

In nucleotides, the CDR3 is TGTGCCAGCGAGTCCCGGGTTAGAGCTTTCTTT. Translated, it gives CASESRVRAFF. This chain connects TRBV28 to TRBJ1-1; D is unresolved. CDR3 length: 11 residues. The V end was cut by 8 bases, the J end by 10 bases, with 14 bases between. Germline values: CDR1 MDHEN, CDR2 SYDVKM. The full variable domain, its missing parts supplied by reference TRBV28 and TRBJ1-1, is DVKVTQSSRYLVKRTGEKVFLECVQDMDHENMFWYRQDPGLGLRLIYFSYDVKMKEKGDIPEGYSVSREKKERFSLILESASTNQTSMYLCASESRVRAFFGQGTRLTVV.

The chain is built from TRBV9 and TRBJ1-3; D unclear. The V gene's germline CDR1 is SGDLS and CDR2 YYNGEE. This CDR3 contains 13 residues. Trimming cost V 2 bases and J 0 bases, with 3 bases left between them. CDR3 loop: CASSVGSGNTIYF. The CDR3 nucleotides read TGTGCCAGCAGCGTCGGCTCTGGAAACACCATATATTTT. Combining the CDR3 with reference TRBV9 and TRBJ1-3 gives the whole variable domain DSGVTQTPKHLITATGQRVTLRCSPRSGDLSVYWYQQSLDQGLQFLIQYYNGEERAKGNILERFSAQQFPDLHSELNLSSLELGDSALYFCASSVGSGNTIYFGEGSWLTVV.

The CDR3 region has the DNA TGTGCCAGCAGCTTTAGCCACGAGCAGTACTTC. Its translation: CASSFSHEQYF. The chain uses TRBV5-6 and TRBJ2-7; D ambiguous. Deletions cut 2 bases from V and 5 bases from J, with 5 bases between. CDR1 is SGHDT and CDR2 is YYEEEE in the germline V gene. The CDR3 contains 11 residues.

This clone was seen a few times. V gene TRBV18 combines with J gene TRBJ2-5; TRBD2 might be the D (6 bases). V lost 4 bases and J lost 14, with 20 bases in between. The CDR3 covers 13 residues. CDR1 and CDR2 from the germline V gene are KGHSH and LQKENI. The CDR3 DNA follows: TGTGCCAGCTCACGGGACTCGAGAGAGAATGCCTACTTC. As protein: CASSRDSRENAYF.

The chain has TRBV5-1 and TRBJ2-3; D remains unclear. Germline V gives CDR1 SGHRS, CDR2 YFSETQ. V was trimmed by 3 bases and J by 10 bases, leaving 12 bases between them. The CDR3 covers 12 residues. As DNA, the CDR3 is TGCGCCAGCAGCTCACCGGAGCCTCCGCAGTATTTT. Translation: CASSSPEPPQYF.

The rearrangement joins TRBV3-1 (or the pseudogene TRBV3-2) to TRBJ2-3; a possible D gene is TRBD1 (5 bases). The V end was cut by 4 bases, the J end by 6 bases, with 17 bases between. The CDR3 consists of 15 residues. CDR1 and CDR2 (germline): LGHDT, YNNKEL (reference sequence). The CDR3 DNA reads TGTGCCAGCAGCCCCGCACTGTGGGGCGGTGATACGCAGTATTTT. Translated, it gives CASSPALWGGDTQYF.

This clone has a handful of counts. The rearrangement links TRBV6-5 to TRBJ1-2; D is uncertain. From germline, CDR1 is MNHEY and CDR2 SVGAGI. V was clipped by 0 bases and J by 7 bases, with 12 bases between them. The CDR3 totals 14 residues. The CDR3 DNA follows: TGTGCCAGCAGTTACTCGAGGGCCTTAGGTGGCTACACCTTC. It is translated as CASSYSRALGGYTF.

CDR3 loop: CASRIDRDRGEAFF. The CDR3 DNA sequence: TGTGCCAGCAGAATAGACCGGGACAGGGGTGAAGCTTTCTTT. The V gene is TRBV5-4, the J gene TRBJ1-1; 10 nucleotides line up with TRBD1. With 5 bases clipped from V and 7 bases from J, the junction kept 8 bases outside the gene matches. The CDR3 covers 14 residues. Germline CDR1 is SGHNT and CDR2 is YYREEE (reference sequence).